Sequencing of this TCR beta chain was carried out in a study of blood T cell repertoires in COVID-19. In the study overall: COVID-19 samples, acute and convalescent, were from the United States, Italy and Spain. T cells, B-cell-depleted T cells, or PBMCs supplied cDNA or gDNA.

Original handling: How many nucleated cells were present was estimated from reference gene primer amplification. Data came from immunoSEQ multiplex PCR; TCRdb stores just in-frame clones and leaves some out. The V and J calls and clone size were taken over from that table, and D and trimming were inferred from the DNA. In the table there are roughly 150,000 clones, around 89% of which are singletons. This CDR3 comprises 15 residues. Germline trimming cut 7 bases from V and 7 bases from J; bases unmatched to any gene: 9. Germline V gives CDR1 MNHEY, CDR2 SVGAGI. The TCR was taken from a woman between 40 and 50 years old with acute or convalescent COVID-19. The sample comprised peripheral blood. The V call is TRBV6-5, the J call TRBJ1-6, with TRBD1 matching over 8 bases. This CDR3 is CASTQMDRANSPLHF. In nucleotides, the CDR3 is TGTGCCAGCACCCAAATGGACAGGGCCAATTCACCCCTCCACTTT.